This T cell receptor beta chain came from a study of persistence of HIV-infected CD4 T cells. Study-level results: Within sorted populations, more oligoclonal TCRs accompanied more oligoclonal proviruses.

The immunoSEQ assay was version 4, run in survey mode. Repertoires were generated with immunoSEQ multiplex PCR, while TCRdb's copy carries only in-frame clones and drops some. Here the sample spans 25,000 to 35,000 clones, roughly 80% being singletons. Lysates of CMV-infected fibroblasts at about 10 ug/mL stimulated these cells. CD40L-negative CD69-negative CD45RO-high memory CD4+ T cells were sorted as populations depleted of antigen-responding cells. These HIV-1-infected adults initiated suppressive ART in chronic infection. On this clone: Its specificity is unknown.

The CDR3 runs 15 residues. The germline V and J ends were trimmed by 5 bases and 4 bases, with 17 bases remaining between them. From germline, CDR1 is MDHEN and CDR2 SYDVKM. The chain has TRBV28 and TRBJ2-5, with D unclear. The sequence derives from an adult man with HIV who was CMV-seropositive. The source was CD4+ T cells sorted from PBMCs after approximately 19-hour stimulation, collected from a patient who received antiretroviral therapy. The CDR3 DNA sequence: TGTGCCAGCAGTCGCCCGTCTCAATCAGGAGAGACCCAGTACTTC. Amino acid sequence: CASSRPSQSGETQYF. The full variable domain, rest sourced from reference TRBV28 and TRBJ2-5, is DVKVTQSSRYLVKRTGEKVFLECVQDMDHENMFWYRQDPGLGLRLIYFSYDVKMKEKGDIPEGYSVSREKKERFSLILESASTNQTSMYLCASSRPSQSGETQYFGPGTRLLVL.